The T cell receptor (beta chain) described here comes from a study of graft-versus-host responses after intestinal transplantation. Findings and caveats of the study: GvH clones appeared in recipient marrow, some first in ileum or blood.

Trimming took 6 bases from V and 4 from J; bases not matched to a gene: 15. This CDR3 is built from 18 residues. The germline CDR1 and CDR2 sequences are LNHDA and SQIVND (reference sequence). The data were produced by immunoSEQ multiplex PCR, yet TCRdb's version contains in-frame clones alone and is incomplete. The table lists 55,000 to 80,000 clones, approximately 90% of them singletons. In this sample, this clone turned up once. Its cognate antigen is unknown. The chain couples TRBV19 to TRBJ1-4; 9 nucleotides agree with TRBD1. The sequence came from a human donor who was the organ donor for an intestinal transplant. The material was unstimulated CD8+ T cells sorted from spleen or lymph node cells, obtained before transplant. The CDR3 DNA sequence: TGTGCCAGTAGCGACCCGGGACAGGGATCGTCAGATAATGAAAAACTGTTTTTT. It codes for CASSDPGQGSSDNEKLFF. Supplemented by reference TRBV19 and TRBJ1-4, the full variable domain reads DGGITQSPKYLFRKEGQNVTLSCEQNLNHDAMYWYRQDPGQGLRLIYYSQIVNDFQKGDIAEGYSVSREKKESFPLTVTSAQKNPTAFYLCASSDPGQGSSDNEKLFFGSGTQLSVL.